A single sample is the source of the 5 T cell receptor beta chains below, sequenced in a study of shared clonotypes between healthy human individuals (dated by TCRdb to about 2020). Library creation used the immunoSEQ multiplex PCR assay. In TCRdb, the immuneACCESS table is reduced to in-frame sequences with V and J assigned. These tables do not hold every clone; where another copy was compared, an unresolved V gene accounts for under half, and the others remain unexplained. The sample table lists approximately 2.5 million clones, over 85% of them with a count of one. The ten largest clones take up 0.36% of the sample. The source material was naive CD4+ T cells from PBMCs. The cell subset or site label here, explained by the study, means: CD45RA+ positively selected. The receptors here all came from a man between 18 and 35 years old in good health. Some clones in this sample may be carry-over from other donors' samples.

This clone was detected only a few times. V is TRBV4-1 and J is TRBJ1-5; 10 bases align to TRBD1. CDR1 and CDR2 from the germline V gene are MGHRA and YSYEKL. This CDR3 is 15 amino acids long. Trimming removed 4 bases from V and 3 bases from J; junction bases left unmatched: 3. The CDR3 coding sequence is TGCGCCAGCAGCCGAGGACAGGGGGACAATCAGCCCCAGCATTTT. It yields the protein CASSRGQGDNQPQHF.

This clone was picked up one time. This specimen includes other DNA sequences encoding the same CDR3. The V gene is TRBV5-1, the J gene TRBJ2-3, with 9 bases lining up with TRBD1. After removal of 4 bases from V and 3 bases from J, the junction contained 3 bases not matched to a gene. Germline V gives CDR1 SGHRS, CDR2 YFSETQ. The CDR3 is made up of 14 amino acids. The CDR3 is CASSLGTGTDTQYF. CDR3 nucleotide sequence: TGCGCCAGCAGCCTTGGGACAGGGACAGATACGCAGTATTTT. Supplemented by reference TRBV5-1 and TRBJ2-3, the full variable domain reads KAGVTQTPRYLIKTRGQQVTLSCSPISGHRSVSWYQQTPGQGLQFLFEYFSETQRNKGNFPGRFSGRQFSNSRSEMNVSTLELGDSALYLCASSLGTGTDTQYFGPGTRLTVL.

The chain carries TRBV5-1 and TRBJ2-3, with 8 nucleotides matching TRBD2. Per the germline V gene, CDR1 is SGHRS and CDR2 is YFSETQ. V lost 0 bases, J lost 6 bases, and 9 bases stayed unmatched. The CDR3 is made up of 16 amino acids. The CDR3 spells CASSLVVAGTGDTQYF. As DNA, the CDR3 is TGCGCCAGCAGCTTGGTGGTAGCGGGAACCGGGGATACGCAGTATTTT. The variable domain in full, completed from reference TRBV5-1 and TRBJ2-3, reads KAGVTQTPRYLIKTRGQQVTLSCSPISGHRSVSWYQQTPGQGLQFLFEYFSETQRNKGNFPGRFSGRQFSNSRSEMNVSTLELGDSALYLCASSLVVAGTGDTQYFGPGTRLTVL.

V gene TRBV18 combines with J gene TRBJ1-5, with a possible D match to TRBD1 (5 bases). This CDR3 has 15 residues. Trimming stripped 6 bases from V and 2 bases from J, with 14 bases between. CDR1 and CDR2 from the germline V gene are KGHSH and LQKENI. The CDR3: CASSPGGTGNQPQHF. CDR3 nucleotide sequence: TGTGCCAGCTCCCCGGGGGGGACGGGCAATCAGCCCCAGCATTTT.

The CDR3 DNA follows: TGCGCCAGCGGCCCCGGGTGGCGCGGCTCCTACAATGAGCAGTTCTTC. Its translation is CASGPGWRGSYNEQFF. The V gene is TRBV5-1, the J gene TRBJ2-1, with D unclear. The germline V gene has CDR1 SGHRS and CDR2 YFSETQ. The CDR3 consists of 16 residues. Trimming removed 7 bases from V and 0 bases from J, with 17 bases in between.